These 7 T cell receptor beta chains were all obtained from the same sample, sequenced in a study of blood T cell repertoires in COVID-19. Repertoires were generated with immunoSEQ multiplex PCR, while TCRdb's copy carries only in-frame clones and drops some. The sample lists more than 95,000 clones; roughly 79% were seen once. What was sequenced was peripheral blood. The source of these receptors is a man of 80 years or more with acute or convalescent COVID-19.

In this sample, this clone turned up many times. DNA for the CDR3: TGCAGCGTTTCAAGGACAGGGGACACCGGGGAGCTGTTTTTT. This encodes CSVSRTGDTGELFF. This chain joins TRBV29-1 and TRBJ2-2; 9 bases match TRBD1. This CDR3 has 14 amino acids. V trimming: 5 bases; J trimming: 3 bases; junction bases outside the gene matches: 4. Germline CDR1 and CDR2: SQVTM and ANQGSEA.

CDR3 sequence (DNA): TGCGCCAGCAGCTTAAGAGGACTAGCGGGAGTACAAGATACGCAGTATTTT. This gives the protein CASSLRGLAGVQDTQYF. The chain uses TRBV5-1 and TRBJ2-3, with TRBD2 identical over 13 bases. With V trimmed by 2 bases and J by 5 bases, 8 bases remained unmatched. The CDR3 consists of 17 residues. Germline CDR1 is SGHRS and CDR2 is YFSETQ.

This clone was seen a single time. V gene TRBV5-4 combines with J gene TRBJ2-3, with 8 nucleotides matching TRBD2. CDR1 is SGHNT, CDR2 YYREEE, per germline (reference sequence). The CDR3 totals 17 residues. V dropped 3 bases and J dropped 1; count of bases not matched to a gene: 10. The CDR3 loop reads CASSSGGDSGGTDTQYF. The CDR3 region has the DNA TGTGCCAGCAGCTCCGGAGGGGATAGCGGGGGCACAGATACGCAGTATTTT.

The chain combines TRBV10-3 with TRBJ1-6; D may be TRBD1 (6 bases). V shed 4 bases and J shed 8 bases, with 12 bases lying between them. Germline CDR1 is ENHRY and CDR2 is SYGVKD. The CDR3 spans 14 residues. For the CDR3, the DNA is TGTGCCATCAGTGGTCAGGGGAACGATTCACCCCTCCACTTT. Its protein product is CAISGQGNDSPLHF.

The gene calls are TRBV5-6 and TRBJ2-5; D is perhaps TRBD1 (6 bases). Germline values: CDR1 SGHDT, CDR2 YYEEEE. The CDR3 is 13 amino acids. Deletions cut 2 bases from V and 5 bases from J, with 10 bases between. CDR3 region: CASSFGGPETQYF. CDR3 sequence (DNA): TGTGCCAGCAGCTTTGGGGGCCCTGAGACCCAGTACTTC.

The chain uses TRBV28 and TRBJ1-6; TRBD1 might be the D (6 bases). Trimming pared 3 bases from V and 9 bases from J, leaving 12 bases between. The germline CDR1 and CDR2 sequences are MDHEN and SYDVKM. The CDR3 consists of 14 residues. The CDR3 is CASSLRGQGSPLHF. DNA of the CDR3: TGTGCCAGCAGTTTGCGGGGGCAGGGTTCACCCCTCCACTTT.

This clone was counted only a few times. CDR3 DNA sequence: TGTGCCAGCAGTGACGGGACAGGGCCCTACGAGCAGTACTTC. It encodes CASSDGTGPYEQYF. The chain uses TRBV2 and TRBJ2-7; TRBD1 agrees at 9 bases. The CDR3 sequence is 14 residues long. The germline CDR1 and CDR2 sequences are SNHLY and FYNNEI. The V gene end was trimmed by 3 bases and the J gene end by 2 bases; junction bases not matched to a gene: 2.